Reported below is one T cell receptor (beta chain). The data stem from a study of T cell repertoires in ileal Crohn's disease. Sequenced by immunoSEQ multiplex PCR; TCRdb stores in-frame clones only, minus some. The sample has approximately 27,000 clones, about 81% seen once. Germline CDR1 reads SGHDN; CDR2 reads FVKESK. Trimming left V 1 base short and J 0 bases short, with 16 bases between. The CDR3 has 17 residues. The chain carries TRBV14 and TRBJ2-7, with a possible D match to TRBD1 (7 bases). The origin of this receptor is an adult with Crohn's disease. Sample: ileal tissue. The CDR3 is CASSQATGDSYSYEQYF. The CDR3 nucleotides read TGTGCCAGCAGCCAAGCTACAGGGGACTCCTACTCCTACGAGCAGTACTTC. The full variable domain, completed using reference TRBV14 and TRBJ2-7, is EAGVTQFPSHSVIEKGQTVTLRCDPISGHDNLYWYRRVMGKEIKFLLHFVKESKQDESGMPNNRFLAERTGGTYSTLKVQPAELEDSGVYFCASSQATGDSYSYEQYFGPGTRLTVT.